The 15 T cell receptor beta chains below were found in one sample sequenced in a study of lymphopenia after photon versus proton radiotherapy. Method: immunoSEQ multiplex PCR; TCRdb's copy keeps in-frame clones and lacks some. The table lists tens of thousands of clones, roughly nine tenths of them singletons, with 6.6% in the top ten. The sequences come from peripheral blood, collected from a patient treated with proton-based radiotherapy. Receptors originate from a woman between 70 and 85 years old with pancreatic cancer. Some clones in this sample may be carry-over from other donors' samples.

The J gene is TRBJ1-4, the V gene TRBV4-1; D is ambiguous. V lost 4 bases and J lost 4, with 4 bases in between. The CDR3 runs 12 residues. Germline V CDR1 and CDR2: MGHRA, YSYEKL. This CDR3 is CASSPLNEKLFF. CDR3 DNA sequence: TGCGCCAGCAGCCCACTTAATGAAAAACTGTTTTTT.

The chain couples TRBV7-6 to TRBJ1-5; 10 bases fit TRBD1. V was clipped by 5 bases and J by 4 bases; unmatched bases: 2. Germline values: CDR1 SGHVS, CDR2 FNYEAQ. CDR3 length: 14 amino acids. The CDR3 spells CASSRTGGNQPQHF. The CDR3 coding sequence is TGTGCCAGCAGCCGGACAGGGGGGAATCAGCCCCAGCATTTT.

V is TRBV18 and J is TRBJ2-5; 9 bases map to TRBD1. V shed 3 bases, J shed 5 bases, and the junction held 4 bases outside the gene matches. CDR1 and CDR2 (germline): KGHSH, LQKENI. The CDR3 runs 14 residues. In DNA form, the CDR3 reads TGTGCCAGCTCACCCCAGACAGGGGGGGAGACCCAGTACTTC. Translating it yields CASSPQTGGETQYF.

The table lists this clone with a few counts. V gene TRBV2 combines with J gene TRBJ2-5, with 8 bases that match TRBD2. The V gene end was trimmed by 6 bases and the J gene end by 9 bases; junction bases not matched to a gene: 3. The CDR3 is 11 amino acids. Germline CDR1 SNHLY, CDR2 FYNNEI. CDR3 sequence: CASSRRGAQYF. CDR3 bases: TGTGCCAGCAGCCGGCGGGGGGCCCAGTACTTC.

V is TRBV18 and J is TRBJ2-2, with D maybe TRBD1 (6 bases). Trimming cost V 3 bases and J 1 base, with 9 bases left between them. The CDR3 length is 15 residues. Germline V gene data show CDR1 as KGHSH and CDR2 as LQKENI. The CDR3 nucleotides read TGTGCCAGCTCACCCCAGGGACAGAACACCGGGGAGCTGTTTTTT. Protein: CASSPQGQNTGELFF. Full variable domain (missing parts from reference TRBV18 and TRBJ2-2): NAGVMQNPRHLVRRRGQEARLRCSPMKGHSHVYWYRQLPEEGLKFMVYLQKENIIDESGMPKERFSAEFPKEGPSILRIQQVVRGDSAAYFCASSPQGQNTGELFFGEGSRLTVL.

The rearrangement links TRBV7-2 to TRBJ2-3; tentatively, D is TRBD1 (6 bases). The CDR3 has 15 residues. The V and J ends lost 5 bases and 4 bases respectively, with 16 bases between them. Germline loops: CDR1 SGHTA, CDR2 FQGNSA. CDR3 sequence: CASSLTGFAADTQYF. The CDR3 nucleotides read TGTGCCAGCAGCCTTACAGGGTTTGCTGCAGATACGCAGTATTTT.

The V and J genes are TRBV28 and TRBJ1-3; TRBD1 agrees at 7 bases. The CDR3 sequence is 13 residues long. The J segment lost 9 bases and the V segment lost 6 bases, leaving 8 bases of the junction unmatched. CDR1 and CDR2 (germline): MDHEN, SYDVKM. Here the CDR3 DNA reads TGTGCCAGCAGAACAGGGGAAGCTAGCACCATATATTTT. Its protein is CASRTGEASTIYF.

This clone was observed once. V is TRBV7-9 and J is TRBJ2-7, with TRBD2 as a possible D gene (5 bases). CDR3 length: 14 residues. Germline V gene sequence: CDR1 SEHNR, CDR2 FQNEAQ (reference sequence). Trimming stripped 5 bases from V and 1 base from J, with 12 bases between. CDR3 DNA: TGTGCCAGCAGCCCCCGCGCGGGTTCCTACGAGCAGTACTTC. Encoded protein: CASSPRAGSYEQYF.

This clone was seen a handful of times. This sequence joins TRBV7-8 and TRBJ1-1; D gene unclear. CDR1 SGHVS and CDR2 FQNEAQ come from the germline V gene. CDR3 length: 13 amino acids. V was clipped by 2 bases and J by 2 bases, with 6 bases between them. The CDR3 protein is CASSLWLNTEAFF. CDR3 in DNA: TGTGCCAGCAGCTTATGGCTCAACACTGAAGCTTTCTTT.

In its sample, this clone was seen a few times. The V call is TRBV15, the J call TRBJ2-1; possibly TRBD1 for D (5 bases). V was clipped by 2 bases and J by 2 bases, with 13 bases between them. The CDR3 is made up of 16 amino acids. Germline-derived CDR1 and CDR2 are LNHNV and YYDKDF (reference sequence). The CDR3, as DNA: TGTGCCACCAGCAGACAAGGGGAAGGCGCCTACAATGAGCAGTTCTTC. This codes for CATSRQGEGAYNEQFF. The entire variable domain, with the rest obtained from reference TRBV15 and TRBJ2-1, is as follows: DAMVIQNPRYQVTQFGKPVTLSCSQTLNHNVMYWYQQKSSQAPKLLFHYYDKDFNNEADTPDNFQSRRPNTSFCFLDIRSPGLGDTAMYLCATSRQGEGAYNEQFFGPGTRLTVL.

This CDR3 reads CASSWSRGDTEAFF. The CDR3 DNA is TGTGCCAGCAGCTGGTCGCGGGGGGACACTGAAGCTTTCTTT. V is TRBV7-8 and J is TRBJ1-1, with D perhaps TRBD1 (5 bases). V was shortened by 4 bases and J by 3 bases, with 12 bases between the two germline ends. Germline V gives CDR1 SGHVS, CDR2 FQNEAQ. The CDR3 loop spans 14 amino acids.

This rearrangement joins TRBV12-5 to TRBJ2-1; 8 bases map to TRBD2. There are 15 residues in the CDR3. The germline V gene encodes CDR1 LGHNT and CDR2 FRNRAP. Trimming at V came to 0 bases and at J to 9 bases, leaving 7 bases not matched to a gene. The CDR3 sequence is CASGLVAAGVGEQFF. The CDR3 DNA reads TGTGCTAGTGGTTTGGTAGCAGCGGGAGTGGGTGAGCAGTTCTTC.

This chain links TRBV7-2 with TRBJ1-1, with a possible D match to TRBD1 (6 bases). The CDR3 is 15 residues long. In germline, CDR1 is SGHTA, CDR2 FQGNSA. With 0 bases removed from V and 8 bases from J, the gap between germline ends came to 16 bases. The CDR3 nucleotides are TGTGCCAGCAGCTTAGCATTAATTTATGACAGGGAAGCTTTCTTT. Residues: CASSLALIYDREAFF.

V usage is TRBV30 and J usage is TRBJ2-5, with D possibly being TRBD2 (7 bases). Trimming removed 5 bases at V and 3 bases at J, with 16 bases between. Germline V lookup: CDR1 GTSNPN, CDR2 SVGIG (reference sequence). The CDR3 has 14 residues. The CDR3 reads CAWGGGFLEETQYF. CDR3 in DNA: TGTGCCTGGGGCGGGGGCTTCTTAGAAGAGACCCAGTACTTC.

The rearrangement joins TRBV5-1 to TRBJ2-3; D is uncertain. Trimming took off 2 bases at V and 0 bases at J, with 7 bases between the two ends. The CDR3 is made up of 14 amino acids. CDR1 is SGHRS and CDR2 is YFSETQ in the germline V gene. CDR3 sequence reads: CASSLGPSTDTQYF. CDR3 in DNA: TGCGCCAGCAGCTTAGGACCTAGCACAGATACGCAGTATTTT.